This T cell receptor beta chain emerged from a study of blood T cell repertoires in COVID-19. The overall study: COVID-19 samples collected from the United States, Italy and Spain covered acute and convalescent phases.

CDR3 size: 13 residues. V lost 5 bases, J lost 5 bases, and 12 bases lay in between. Germline loops: CDR1 MNHEY, CDR2 SVGEGT. Adults between about 18 and 95 years of age took part from about two dozen US areas. Self-reported history from a screening survey and questionnaire set each donor's cohort. Using immunoSEQ multiplex PCR, the repertoire was profiled, and TCRdb retains in-frame clones only, with some absent. This table holds approximately 180,000 clones, more than 75% found once. This TCR derives from a woman in her fifties or sixties with acute COVID-19. J is TRBJ2-5 and V is TRBV6-2 or TRBV6-3; the D gene is possibly TRBD1 (7 bases). Material for sequencing was PBMCs or T cells enriched from blood (not recorded which). In DNA form, the CDR3 reads TGTGCCAGCAGTGGAGGGGGCCGGGAGACCCAGTACTTC. Encoded protein: CASSGGGRETQYF.